This T cell receptor (beta chain) comes out of a study of neurological immune-mediated disorders. One entry per CDR3 protein, called by TCRdb with MiXCR from the 5' RACE reads. This sample yields 69,000 or so distinct CDR3 sequences, of which approximately 5% are seen a single time; roughly 2.2% belongs to the top ten. Trimming cost V 3 bases and J 3 bases; bases outside gene matches: 3. CDR1 and CDR2 from the germline V gene are DFQATT and SNEGSKA (reference sequence). The length of the CDR3 is 13 residues. V gene TRBV20-1 combines with J gene TRBJ2-7; TRBD2 aligns across 9 bases. The sequenced sample consisted of PBMCs. The sequence came from a woman aged 70 to 79 with multiple sclerosis. DNA of the CDR3: TGCAGTGCTAGCCGGCGGGAGGGCTACGAGCAGTACTTC. Translated, it gives CSASRREGYEQYF.